A single sample is the source of the 31 T cell receptor beta chains below, sequenced in a study of siplizumab effects on memory and regulatory T cells. Measured with immunoSEQ multiplex PCR; TCRdb has only the in-frame clones, and not every one. The table includes over 100,000 clones, 92% detected once. The specimen was Tregs sorted from blood. These receptors came from a human donor in good health.

This chain joins TRBV4-1 and TRBJ1-2; D call uncertain. Between the trimmed V and J ends, which lost 3 bases and 3 bases, there was a span of 11 bases. Germline V gene sequence: CDR1 MGHRA, CDR2 YSYEKL. The CDR3 has 14 residues. The CDR3 spells CASSHPERDYGYTF. The CDR3 DNA sequence: TGCGCCAGCAGCCATCCGGAGCGGGACTATGGCTACACCTTC.

The genes are TRBV5-6 and TRBJ2-4; 8 nucleotides match TRBD1. V was clipped by 4 bases and J by 2 bases; unmatched bases: 5. The CDR3 extends over 15 amino acids. Germline V CDR1 and CDR2: SGHDT, YYEEEE. In DNA, the CDR3 is TGTGCCAGCAGCAAGAGACAGGGGTCCAAAAACATTCAGTACTTC. It specifies CASSKRQGSKNIQYF.

This chain links TRBV2 with TRBJ1-1; 7 positions match TRBD1. Germline V gives CDR1 SNHLY, CDR2 FYNNEI. J was trimmed by 0 bases and V by 6 bases; bases with no gene match: 1. This CDR3 spans 13 amino acids. The CDR3 reads CASRGQMNTEAFF. The DNA of the CDR3 is TGTGCCAGCAGGGGACAGATGAACACTGAAGCTTTCTTT. The full variable domain, rest sourced from reference TRBV2 and TRBJ1-1, is EPEVTQTPSHQVTQMGQEVILRCVPISNHLYFYWYRQILGQKVEFLVSFYNNEISEKSEIFDDQFSVERPDGSNFTLKIRSTKLEDSAMYFCASRGQMNTEAFFGQGTRLTVV.

This rearrangement joins TRBV27 to TRBJ1-1; D perhaps matches TRBD1 (5 bases). V was shortened by 5 bases and J by 11 bases, with 18 bases between the two germline ends. The germline CDR1 and CDR2 sequences are MNHEY and SMNVEV (reference sequence). CDR3 size: 13 residues. As DNA, the CDR3 is TGTGCCAGCAGTCCCCGGGGGAAACGGTCGGCTTTCTTT. Translating it yields CASSPRGKRSAFF.

This chain links TRBV11-2 with TRBJ2-5, with 9 nucleotides matching TRBD2. V shed 7 bases and J 4 bases; nucleotides not matched to a gene: 4. Per the germline V gene, CDR1 is SGHAT and CDR2 is FQNNGV. This CDR3 has 13 residues. CDR3 in amino acids: CASKREVGETQYF. The CDR3 nucleotides read TGTGCCAGCAAGCGGGAGGTAGGAGAGACCCAGTACTTC.

This chain joins TRBV5-1 and TRBJ2-1, with 8 bases aligning to TRBD2. CDR3 length: 15 residues. CDR1 is SGHRS, CDR2 YFSETQ, per germline. Trimming at V came to 4 bases and at J to 9 bases, leaving 12 bases not matched to a gene. DNA for the CDR3: TGCGCCAGCAGCCGGGGACTAGTCCTACGGGGTGAGCAGTTCTTC. It specifies CASSRGLVLRGEQFF.

The CDR3 here is CASSPQVGGTGELFF. CDR3 DNA: TGTGCCAGCAGCCCCCAGGTCGGGGGAACCGGGGAGCTGTTTTTT. The V gene is TRBV7-2, the J gene TRBJ2-2, with TRBD2 as a possible D gene (6 bases). Germline-derived CDR1 and CDR2 are SGHTA and FQGNSA. CDR3 length equals 15 residues. V was clipped by 5 bases and J by 5 bases, with 15 bases between them.

This sequence joins TRBV4-1 and TRBJ2-7; TRBD1 agrees at 7 bases. The germline gives CDR1 MGHRA, CDR2 YSYEKL. The ends lost 4 bases at V and 6 bases at J; junction bases unmatched: 15. The CDR3 is made up of 16 amino acids. The DNA for the CDR3 is TGCGCCAGCAGCCCGCAACCGGGACAGCAAACTGCCGAGCAGTACTTC. It is translated as CASSPQPGQQTAEQYF.

The chain links TRBV7-9 to TRBJ2-7; 12 bases are a match to TRBD2. Germline CDR1 SEHNR, CDR2 FQNEAQ (reference sequence). The ends lost 5 bases at V and 7 bases at J; junction bases unmatched: 6. The CDR3 covers 14 residues. The CDR3 reads CASSLTSGRKEQYF. The CDR3 nucleotides are TGTGCCAGCAGCCTAACTAGCGGGAGGAAAGAGCAGTACTTC.

This clone appeared a few times. The rearrangement links TRBV29-1 to TRBJ2-5; D uncertain. CDR3 size: 11 residues. Between the trimmed V and J ends, which lost 4 bases and 5 bases, there was a span of 8 bases. Germline CDR1 reads SQVTM; CDR2 reads ANQGSEA. The CDR3 nucleotides are TGCAGCGTTGTAGGGTTGGAGACCCAGTACTTC. It codes for CSVVGLETQYF.

The rearrangement joins TRBV7-6 to TRBJ2-7; D perhaps matches TRBD2 (5 bases). Deletions cut 5 bases from V and 4 bases from J, with 21 bases between. Germline lookup yields CDR1 SGHVS and CDR2 FNYEAQ. The CDR3 length is 16 residues. CDR3 in DNA: TGTGCCAGCAGCCTAATGATAAAAGGAGGAACTTACGAGCAGTACTTC. Translating it yields CASSLMIKGGTYEQYF.

V and J are TRBV29-1 and TRBJ2-5; 12 bases line up with TRBD2. The CDR3 runs to 13 residues. The germline gives CDR1 SQVTM, CDR2 ANQGSEA. Trimming cost V 7 bases and J 5 bases; bases outside gene matches: 5. For the CDR3, the DNA is TGCAGCGGCCTGACTAGCGGGGGTGAGACCCAGTACTTC. The encoded protein is CSGLTSGGETQYF.

This sequence joins TRBV29-1 and TRBJ2-7; maybe TRBD2 (5 bases). This CDR3 has 14 amino acids. Germline V gene lookup returns CDR1 SQVTM and CDR2 ANQGSEA. V was cut by 7 bases and J by 3 bases, with 19 bases left in between. CDR3 protein: CSAQTSGLGYEQYF. For the CDR3, the DNA is TGCAGCGCTCAGACAAGCGGACTCGGCTACGAGCAGTACTTC.

The chain is built from TRBV11-2 and TRBJ2-1, with 8 nucleotides matching TRBD2. Germline CDR1 and CDR2: SGHAT and FQNNGV. The trim removed 5 bases at V and 2 bases at J, leaving 11 bases unmatched. There are 17 residues in the CDR3. The CDR3: CASSPTEWRGAYNEQFF. As DNA, the CDR3 is TGTGCCAGCAGCCCAACCGAGTGGCGGGGGGCCTACAATGAGCAGTTCTTC. The full variable domain, in which reference TRBV11-2 and TRBJ2-1 provide the parts outside the CDR3, is EAGVAQSPRYKIIEKRQSVAFWCNPISGHATLYWYQQILGQGPKLLIQFQNNGVVDDSQLPKDRFSAERLKGVDSTLKIQPAKLEDSAVYLCASSPTEWRGAYNEQFFGPGTRLTVL.

This sequence joins TRBV15 and TRBJ1-1, with 8 bases matching TRBD1. J lost 5 bases, V lost 2 bases, and 10 bases had no gene match. Germline lookup yields CDR1 LNHNV and CDR2 YYDKDF (reference sequence). This CDR3 comprises 16 residues. In DNA, the CDR3 is TGTGCCACCAGCAGATCCGGGACAGGAAGGAGGACTGAAGCTTTCTTT. It codes for CATSRSGTGRRTEAFF.

This chain joins TRBV30 and TRBJ2-1, with D perhaps matching TRBD1 (5 bases). CDR1 is GTSNPN, CDR2 SVGIG, per germline (reference sequence). The length of the CDR3 is 16 residues. V was trimmed by 7 bases and J by 2 bases, leaving 21 bases between them. CDR3 loop: CASLPRAGKAYNEQFF. CDR3 bases: TGTGCCTCCCTCCCCCGTGCAGGGAAGGCCTACAATGAGCAGTTCTTC.

The chain has TRBV11-3 and TRBJ2-1, with 9 nucleotides matching TRBD1. The germline CDR1 and CDR2 sequences are SGHNT and YENEEA. There are 15 residues in the CDR3. V was pared by 5 bases and J by 6 bases, with 8 bases of the junction left unmatched. This CDR3 is CASSERQGVGNEQFF. CDR3 bases: TGTGCCAGCAGCGAAAGACAGGGGGTCGGCAATGAGCAGTTCTTC. Variable domain in full (rest from reference TRBV11-3 and TRBJ2-1): EAGVVQSPRYKIIEKKQPVAFWCNPISGHNTLYWYLQNLGQGPELLIRYENEEAVDDSQLPKDRFSAERLKGVDSTLKIQPAELGDSAVYLCASSERQGVGNEQFFGPGTRLTVL.

The genes are TRBV5-4 and TRBJ2-5, with a weak D call TRBD1 (5 bases). The CDR3 length is 13 residues. The germline V gene has CDR1 SGHNT and CDR2 YYREEE (reference sequence). The V end lost 0 bases, the J end lost 7 bases, and 10 bases lay between the germline ends. CDR3 loop: CASSLDWGRTQYF. CDR3 nucleotide sequence: TGTGCCAGCAGCTTGGATTGGGGCCGGACCCAGTACTTC.

The chain is built from TRBV2 and TRBJ1-2, with TRBD1 identical over 7 bases. The J segment lost 8 bases and the V segment lost 8 bases, leaving 5 bases of the junction unmatched. The CDR3 contains 11 residues. Germline CDR1 SNHLY, CDR2 FYNNEI. The DNA of the CDR3 is TGTGCCAGCGCAGGGGGGTGGGGCTACACCTTC. Amino acid sequence: CASAGGWGYTF.

V gene TRBV7-2 combines with J gene TRBJ1-3, with 8 nucleotides matching TRBD1. Germline V gene sequence: CDR1 SGHTA, CDR2 FQGNSA. The CDR3 runs 15 residues. J lost 7 bases, V lost 1 base, and 6 bases had no gene match. CDR3 DNA sequence: TGTGCCAGCAGCTTAGGGCAGGGGGCTCTGAACACCATATATTTT. Translation: CASSLGQGALNTIYF.

This clone was observed once. The chain links TRBV5-1 to TRBJ2-7; 12 bases agree with TRBD1. Trimming cost V 0 bases and J 5 bases; bases outside gene matches: 6. CDR1 is SGHRS, CDR2 YFSETQ, per germline. The CDR3 has 16 residues. Written as DNA, the CDR3 is TGCGCCAGCAGCTTGGTAGGTGGGACAGGGGGCGACGAGCAGTACTTC. This codes for CASSLVGGTGGDEQYF.

This sequence joins TRBV7-8 and TRBJ2-4; the D gene is possibly TRBD1 (6 bases). This CDR3 is 12 amino acids long. Trimming shortened V by 5 bases and J by 11 bases, and 13 bases separated the two germline ends. Germline V gives CDR1 SGHVS, CDR2 FQNEAQ. The CDR3 region is CASSAWTDVQYF. The CDR3 DNA reads as TGTGCCAGCAGCGCCTGGACAGACGTTCAGTACTTC.

This clone was counted once. The J gene is TRBJ1-5, the V gene TRBV7-2; D possibly corresponds to TRBD1 (6 bases). This CDR3 spans 14 amino acids. V was shortened by 5 bases and J by 6 bases, with 14 bases between the two germline ends. CDR1 and CDR2 from the germline V gene are SGHTA and FQGNSA. Here the CDR3 DNA reads TGTGCCAGCAGCACAACAGGGATGCGTCAGCCCCAGCATTTT. This gives the protein CASSTTGMRQPQHF.

V and J are TRBV7-9 and TRBJ1-1; no firm D call. CDR1 is SEHNR and CDR2 is FQNEAQ in the germline V gene (reference sequence). V lost 6 bases, J lost 5 bases, and 19 bases lay in between. The CDR3 is made up of 15 amino acids. The CDR3 reads CASRSRLGRGTEAFF. For the CDR3, the DNA is TGTGCCAGCAGATCACGGCTAGGGCGGGGAACTGAAGCTTTCTTT.

This chain uses TRBV29-1 with TRBJ2-5; 10 bases map to TRBD2. Germline V CDR1 and CDR2: SQVTM, ANQGSEA. V lost 3 bases and J lost 0; bases outside the gene matches: 7. The CDR3 is 16 amino acids. The chain's CDR3 is CSVDRLAGAYQETQYF. The CDR3 DNA sequence: TGCAGCGTTGATAGGCTAGCGGGGGCCTACCAAGAGACCCAGTACTTC.

This rearrangement joins TRBV7-2 to TRBJ1-2; TRBD1 matches 7 bases. Germline-derived CDR1 and CDR2 are SGHTA and FQGNSA. After removal of 5 bases from V and 4 bases from J, the junction contained 7 bases not matched to a gene. The CDR3 is 14 amino acids. CDR3 nucleotides: TGTGCCAGCAGCCATAGGGCAGGGGGCTATGGCTACACCTTC. Protein sequence: CASSHRAGGYGYTF. Full variable domain (rest looked up from reference TRBV7-2 and TRBJ1-2): GAGVSQSPSNKVTEKGKDVELRCDPISGHTALYWYRQSLGQGLEFLIYFQGNSAPDKSGLPSDRFSAERTGGSVSTLTIQRTQQEDSAVYLCASSHRAGGYGYTFGSGTRLTVV.

The rearrangement uses TRBV18 and TRBJ2-3; D ambiguous. CDR3 length equals 15 residues. V was pared by 2 bases and J by 0 bases, with 9 bases between. CDR1 and CDR2 (germline): KGHSH, LQKENI. This chain's CDR3 is CASSPSHLSTDTQYF. The DNA for the CDR3 is TGTGCCAGCTCACCATCTCACCTAAGCACAGATACGCAGTATTTT.

J is TRBJ2-1 and V is TRBV4-1, with TRBD2 identical over 12 bases. This CDR3 is built from 17 residues. Trimming took 1 base from V and 8 from J; bases not matched to a gene: 9. Germline CDR1 is MGHRA and CDR2 is YSYEKL. The CDR3: CASSQVAASGGAYEQFF. The CDR3 DNA reads as TGCGCCAGCAGCCAAGTGGCTGCTAGCGGGGGGGCCTATGAGCAGTTCTTC.

The chain combines TRBV6-5 with TRBJ2-5; maybe TRBD1 (6 bases). Trimming removed 6 bases at V and 3 bases at J, with 17 bases between. The CDR3 contains 15 residues. Germline V gene sequence: CDR1 MNHEY, CDR2 SVGAGI. CDR3 region: CASRHPRTEEETQYF. CDR3 bases: TGTGCCAGCAGACACCCACGGACAGAAGAAGAGACCCAGTACTTC.

This clone was detected a few times. The J gene is TRBJ1-1, the V gene TRBV6-5; D gene uncertain. V shed 5 bases and J shed 5 bases, with 15 bases lying between them. Per the germline V gene, CDR1 is MNHEY and CDR2 is SVGAGI. The CDR3 length is 14 residues. The CDR3 bases are TGTGCCAGCAGTGAGGGTGCGGGGTGGACTGAAGCTTTCTTT. It yields the protein CASSEGAGWTEAFF.

The rearrangement links TRBV11-3 to TRBJ2-1, with D possibly TRBD2 on 6 matching bases. The V gene lost 1 base and the J gene lost 4 bases, with 11 bases spanning the gap. CDR3 length equals 15 residues. CDR1 is SGHNT and CDR2 is YENEEA in the germline V gene. CDR3 bases: TGTGCCAGCAGCTTAGGCGGGAATTTTTACAATGAGCAGTTCTTC. Encoded protein: CASSLGGNFYNEQFF.